This TCR beta chain came from a study of blood T cell repertoires in COVID-19. The wider study: Sites across the United States, Italy and Spain contributed samples from acute and convalescent COVID-19. The cDNA or gDNA used as material had been derived from T cells, B-cell-depleted T cells, or PBMCs.

In the original analysis: Amplified reference gene primers provided the basis for estimating nucleated cell counts. Sequencing used immunoSEQ multiplex PCR; TCRdb keeps in-frame clones, though not all of them. The V and J calls and clone size come from that table; D and trimming were worked out from the DNA. This sample has 150,000 to 200,000 clones, with about 89% found just once. CDR3 size: 14 residues. From germline, CDR1 is MNHEY and CDR2 SVGEGT. With V trimmed by 5 bases and J by 5 bases, 2 bases remained unmatched. This clone was picked up a small number of times. Input material: peripheral blood. The clonotype comes from an older man with acute or convalescent COVID-19. The chain couples TRBV6-2 or TRBV6-3 to TRBJ2-2; 10 nucleotides line up with TRBD2. This chain's CDR3 is CASSTSGETGELFF. DNA for the CDR3: TGTGCCAGCAGTACTAGCGGGGAAACCGGGGAGCTGTTTTTT.